The 11 T cell receptor beta chains in this list originate from one sample, sequenced in a study of cytomegalovirus exposure and HLA in healthy donors. Assay used: immunoSEQ multiplex PCR; TCRdb lists only in-frame clones, some missing. This sample carries 200,000 or so clones, 70% to 85% of them seen once, and the ten largest clones take around an eighth. Sequencing was done on a sample of PBMCs. The receptor set was obtained from a woman aged 25 to 39 in good health and CMV-seropositive.

V gene TRBV2 combines with J gene TRBJ2-3, with a tentative D call TRBD2 (6 bases). V lost 6 bases, J lost 0 bases, and 22 bases lay in between. This CDR3 is 18 amino acids long. Germline V lookup: CDR1 SNHLY, CDR2 FYNNEI. The CDR3 DNA reads as TGTGCCAGCAGGGAGGGTTATTTGGGGAGGCAAAGCACAGATACGCAGTATTTT. This gives the protein CASREGYLGRQSTDTQYF.

The chain combines TRBV5-1 with TRBJ2-7, with D tentatively TRBD2 (6 bases). CDR1 and CDR2 from the germline V gene are SGHRS and YFSETQ. Trimming pared 0 bases from V and 2 bases from J, leaving 21 bases between. The CDR3 extends over 18 amino acids. The CDR3 sequence: CASSLDKVGGAEAYEQYF. The CDR3 region has the DNA TGCGCCAGCAGCTTGGATAAGGTCGGCGGGGCCGAAGCCTACGAGCAGTACTTC.

This clone turned up a few times. The chain combines TRBV9 with TRBJ1-2; weak D call: TRBD1 (5 bases). Trimming cost V 1 base and J 1 base, with 14 bases left between them. The V gene's germline CDR1 is SGDLS and CDR2 YYNGEE. This CDR3 has 16 residues. This chain's CDR3 is CASSVKQAWDNYGYTF. CDR3 nucleotides: TGTGCCAGCAGCGTAAAACAGGCCTGGGATAACTATGGCTACACCTTC.

The rearrangement links TRBV29-1 to TRBJ2-1; 14 bases are shared with TRBD2. V shed 7 bases and J 6 bases; nucleotides not matched to a gene: 8. CDR1 and CDR2 from the germline V gene are SQVTM and ANQGSEA. This CDR3 contains 15 residues. The chain's CDR3 is CSGGLAGVASNEQFF. CDR3 sequence (DNA): TGCAGCGGGGGACTAGCGGGAGTGGCCTCCAATGAGCAGTTCTTC.

The chain couples TRBV11-2 to TRBJ2-2, with 10 bases matching TRBD2. With V trimmed by 3 bases and J by 0 bases, 4 bases remained unmatched. Germline V gives CDR1 SGHAT, CDR2 FQNNGV. This CDR3 region has 17 residues. The CDR3, as DNA: TGTGCCAGCAGCTTCAGCGGGAGGGCCCCGAACACCGGGGAGCTGTTTTTT. Translating gives CASSFSGRAPNTGELFF.

This clone was detected once. The rearrangement uses TRBV27 and TRBJ1-1; TRBD1 matches at 8 bases. This CDR3 contains 16 residues. With 0 bases clipped from V and 6 bases from J, the junction kept 9 bases outside the gene matches. CDR1 MNHEY and CDR2 SMNVEV come from the germline V gene (reference sequence). The CDR3: CASSLSRDRGLAEAFF. In DNA form, the CDR3 reads TGTGCCAGCAGTTTATCGCGTGACAGGGGATTGGCTGAAGCTTTCTTT.

The V and J genes are TRBV7-9 and TRBJ2-1, with 7 bases lining up with TRBD1. This CDR3 is built from 16 residues. CDR1 is SEHNR, CDR2 FQNEAQ, per germline (reference sequence). V was pared by 0 bases and J by 0 bases, with 2 bases of the junction left unmatched. Written as DNA, the CDR3 is TGTGCCAGCAGCTTAGCTGGGACAGACTCCTACAATGAGCAGTTCTTC. Amino acids: CASSLAGTDSYNEQFF.

This rearrangement joins TRBV6-1 to TRBJ2-7; the match to TRBD2 covers 7 bases. The CDR3 has 14 amino acids. Germline V gene lookup returns CDR1 MNHNS and CDR2 SASEGT. V shed 1 base and J 3 bases; nucleotides not matched to a gene: 3. The CDR3 DNA follows: TGTGCCAGCAGTGAAGGGGCGGGGGACTACGAGCAGTACTTC. Its protein is CASSEGAGDYEQYF.

A single count supports this clone. This chain uses TRBV20-1 with TRBJ1-4; no firm D call. Trimming cost V 3 bases and J 8 bases, with 4 bases left between them. The CDR3 covers 10 residues. Germline CDR1 reads DFQATT; CDR2 reads SNEGSKA (reference sequence). The chain's CDR3 is CSARGEKLFF. Written as DNA, the CDR3 is TGCAGTGCTAGGGGCGAAAAACTGTTTTTT.

The V gene is TRBV6-1, the J gene TRBJ2-7; 13 nucleotides agree with TRBD2. Germline-derived CDR1 and CDR2 are MNHNS and SASEGT. V shed 4 bases and J 6 bases; nucleotides not matched to a gene: 6. CDR3 size: 15 residues. The CDR3 sequence is CASSAPGLAGIEQYF. In DNA form, the CDR3 reads TGTGCCAGCAGTGCCCCGGGACTAGCGGGGATCGAGCAGTACTTC.

The chain is built from TRBV5-1 and TRBJ2-5, with 9 bases that match TRBD1. Trimming removed 0 bases from V and 0 bases from J; junction bases left unmatched: 3. The CDR3 contains 16 residues. Germline CDR1 reads SGHRS; CDR2 reads YFSETQ. The CDR3 loop reads CASSLGDRAYQETQYF. CDR3 DNA: TGCGCCAGCAGCTTGGGGGACAGGGCGTACCAAGAGACCCAGTACTTC.